One TCR beta chain is described in this entry. Its specificity is not known. The sample comes from a study of identifying expanded T cells in peripheral blood. The study, taken as a whole, reports: Technical replicates showed around 1.2 changed clones; roughly two weeks about 16.4; four weeks 19. Across healthy donors, higher total template counts meant significantly greater roughly 2-week count variance.

V shed 4 bases and J shed 6 bases, with 17 bases lying between them. Looked up from germline, CDR1 is SGDLS and CDR2 is YYNGEE. This CDR3 has 14 amino acids. Data came from immunoSEQ multiplex PCR; TCRdb stores just in-frame clones and leaves some out. The top ten clones hold about 4% of a sample with some 91,000 clones, about 91% of them seen once. Collection occurred without any documented infections or immune events in donors. The receptor's source is a person between 18 and 75 years old in good health. The sample was blood. The chain combines TRBV9 with TRBJ2-7, with D possibly TRBD2 on 6 matching bases. CDR3 sequence: CASSIWDSGAEQYF. The CDR3 coding sequence is TGTGCCAGCAGCATTTGGGACTCGGGAGCCGAGCAGTACTTC.